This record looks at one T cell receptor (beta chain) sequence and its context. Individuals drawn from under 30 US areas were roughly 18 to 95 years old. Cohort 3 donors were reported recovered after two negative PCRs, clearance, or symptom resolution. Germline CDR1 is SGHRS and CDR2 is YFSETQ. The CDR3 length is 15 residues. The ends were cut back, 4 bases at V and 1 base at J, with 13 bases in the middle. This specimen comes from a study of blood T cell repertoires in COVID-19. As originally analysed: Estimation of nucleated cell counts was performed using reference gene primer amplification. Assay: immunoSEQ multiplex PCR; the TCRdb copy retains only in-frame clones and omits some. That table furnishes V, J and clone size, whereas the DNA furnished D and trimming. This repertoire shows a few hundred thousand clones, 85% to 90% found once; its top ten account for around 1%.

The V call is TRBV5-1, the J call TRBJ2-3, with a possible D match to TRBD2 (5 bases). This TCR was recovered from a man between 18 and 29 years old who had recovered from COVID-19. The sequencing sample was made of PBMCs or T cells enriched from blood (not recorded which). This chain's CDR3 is CASSPRRPGTDTQYF. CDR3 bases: TGCGCCAGCAGCCCTAGGAGGCCAGGCACAGATACGCAGTATTTT.